These 26 T cell receptor beta chains share one sample of origin, sequenced in a study of blood T cell repertoires in COVID-19. Method: immunoSEQ multiplex PCR; TCRdb's copy keeps in-frame clones and lacks some. The repertoire holds 250,000 or so clones, around 88% seen once, with roughly 1.9% in the top ten. Sample: PBMCs or T cells enriched from blood (not recorded which). The origin of the receptors is a woman in her 50s who had recovered from COVID-19.

The rearrangement links TRBV2 to TRBJ2-1; 14 nucleotides match TRBD2. After removal of 6 bases from V and 1 base from J, the junction contained 8 bases not matched to a gene. Per germline, CDR1 SNHLY and CDR2 FYNNEI. This CDR3 comprises 18 residues. CDR3 in DNA: TGTGCCAGCAGACCAGGACTAGCGGGGGGAGGGTCCTACAATGAGCAGTTCTTC. It translates to CASRPGLAGGGSYNEQFF.

The V gene is TRBV30, the J gene TRBJ1-6; 7 bases are a match to TRBD1. Unmatched junction bases numbered 8, after V lost 5 bases and J lost 10 bases. The CDR3 has 13 amino acids. Germline V gene lookup returns CDR1 GTSNPN and CDR2 SVGIG (reference sequence). Here the CDR3 reads CAWGQEGMSPLHF. The CDR3 DNA is TGTGCCTGGGGACAGGAGGGAATGTCACCCCTCCACTTT.

The CDR3 coding sequence is TGTGCCAGCGGCGGGGGGGAGCTGTTTTTT. Protein product: CASGGGELFF. The chain couples TRBV12-3 or TRBV12-4 to TRBJ2-2; TRBD2 is a possible D gene (5 bases). V gave up 8 bases and J gave up 8 bases, with 6 bases separating them. This CDR3 has 10 amino acids.

This chain connects TRBV7-6 to TRBJ2-2, with D maybe TRBD2 (6 bases). The CDR3 has 15 amino acids. Germline loops: CDR1 SGHVS, CDR2 FNYEAQ. Trimming pared 5 bases from V and 6 bases from J, leaving 16 bases between. DNA of the CDR3: TGTGCCAGCAGCCGGGGGATGGGGCGACCCGGGGAGCTGTTTTTT. Its protein is CASSRGMGRPGELFF. The full variable domain, rest sourced from reference TRBV7-6 and TRBJ2-2, is GAGVSQSPRYKVTKRGQDVALRCDPISGHVSLYWYRQALGQGPEFLTYFNYEAQQDKSGLPNDRFSAERPEGSISTLTIQRTEQRDSAMYRCASSRGMGRPGELFFGEGSRLTVL.

The J gene is TRBJ2-6, the V gene TRBV4-3, with TRBD1 as a possible D gene (7 bases). The CDR3 loop spans 19 amino acids. V was cut by 0 bases and J by 1 base, with 16 bases left in between. Per the germline V gene, CDR1 is LGHNA and CDR2 is YSLEER. The CDR3: CASSQDGHRGGSGANVLTF. Written as DNA, the CDR3 is TGCGCCAGCAGCCAAGATGGTCACAGGGGAGGATCTGGGGCCAACGTCCTGACTTTC.

This clone appeared once. The chain employs TRBV5-4 and TRBJ2-3; TRBD2 matches at 10 bases. The CDR3 is made up of 17 amino acids. CDR1 is SGHNT and CDR2 is YYREEE in the germline V gene (reference sequence). The V and J ends lost 1 base and 3 bases, in that order; junction bases with no gene match: 8. The CDR3 DNA reads TGTGCCAGCAGCTTGAATCCTCCGGGACTAGCGACAGATACGCAGTATTTT. This encodes CASSLNPPGLATDTQYF. The variable domain in full, with the rest retrieved from reference TRBV5-4 and TRBJ2-3, is ETGVTQSPTHLIKTRGQQVTLRCSSQSGHNTVSWYQQALGQGPQFIFQYYREEENGRGNFPPRFSGLQFPNYSSELNVNALELDDSALYLCASSLNPPGLATDTQYFGPGTRLTVL.

The V and J genes are TRBV7-2 and TRBJ2-1, with 9 positions matching TRBD2. CDR1 is SGHTA, CDR2 FQGNSA, per germline. Trimming took 1 base from V and 12 from J; bases not matched to a gene: 7. The CDR3 length is 14 residues. The CDR3 sequence is CASSLDGTSMRQFF. DNA for the CDR3: TGTGCCAGCAGCTTAGACGGGACTAGCATGCGGCAGTTCTTC.

This chain uses TRBV5-4 with TRBJ1-2, with D perhaps matching TRBD1 (6 bases). The germline V gene encodes CDR1 SGHNT and CDR2 YYREEE (reference sequence). V was clipped by 3 bases and J by 4 bases, with 16 bases between them. There are 15 residues in the CDR3. The CDR3 DNA reads TGTGCCAGCAGCTCCCTACAGGGTTCCGGCTATGGCTACACCTTC. Its protein product is CASSSLQGSGYGYTF.

The chain is built from TRBV4-1 and TRBJ1-2; 10 positions agree with TRBD1. J lost 8 bases, V lost 4 bases, and 10 bases had no gene match. CDR3 size: 15 residues. Germline lookup yields CDR1 MGHRA and CDR2 YSYEKL. CDR3 residues: CASSPLGQGISGYTF. DNA for the CDR3: TGCGCCAGCAGCCCCCTGGGACAGGGGATCAGCGGCTACACCTTC.

V and J are TRBV7-8 and TRBJ1-6, with unresolved D. V shed 5 bases and J shed 7 bases, with 15 bases lying between them. Germline CDR1 reads SGHVS; CDR2 reads FQNEAQ. This CDR3 is built from 15 residues. The CDR3 protein is CASSPQDGWNSPLHF. For the CDR3, the DNA is TGTGCCAGCAGCCCCCAGGATGGGTGGAATTCACCCCTCCACTTT.

The chain uses TRBV12-3 or TRBV12-4 and TRBJ1-1, with unresolved D. The CDR3 totals 12 residues. Trimming removed 6 bases at V and 8 bases at J, with 13 bases between. CDR3 sequence: CASSFGVTEAFF. CDR3 DNA: TGTGCCAGCAGCTTCGGGGTGACCGAAGCTTTCTTT.

The chain uses TRBV12-3 or TRBV12-4 and TRBJ2-3; weak D call: TRBD2 (6 bases). Trimming cost V 3 bases and J 6 bases, with 10 bases left between them. The CDR3 has 13 amino acids. CDR3 DNA: TGTGCCAGCAGTTTCGGAGGGTTGGATACGCAGTATTTT. This encodes CASSFGGLDTQYF.

The rearrangement joins TRBV7-2 to TRBJ1-6; perhaps TRBD1 as D (5 bases). V gave up 1 base and J gave up 14 bases, with 12 bases separating them. Germline V lookup: CDR1 SGHTA, CDR2 FQGNSA. This CDR3 spans 13 amino acids. The CDR3 loop is CASSLGGLLSLHF. In nucleotides, the CDR3 is TGTGCCAGCAGCTTAGGGGGCCTATTATCCCTCCACTTT.

The rearrangement links TRBV29-1 to TRBJ2-7; 10 bases are a match to TRBD1. The CDR3 length is 14 residues. Germline V gives CDR1 SQVTM, CDR2 ANQGSEA. Trimming cost V 6 bases and J 2 bases; bases outside gene matches: 7. The CDR3 nucleotides are TGCAGCGTGGCTTCCGGGACAGGGGCCTACGAGCAGTACTTC. Amino acid sequence: CSVASGTGAYEQYF.

The chain carries TRBV11-3 and TRBJ2-5, with D perhaps matching TRBD2 (7 bases). V lost 5 bases and J lost 4, with 17 bases in between. The germline gives CDR1 SGHNT, CDR2 YENEEA. The length of the CDR3 is 15 residues. The CDR3 DNA follows: TGTGCCAGCAGCAGCGGCGGGGGCTCGGGAGAGACCCAGTACTTC. This sequence encodes CASSSGGGSGETQYF.

The genes are TRBV4-1 and TRBJ2-1; 11 nucleotides line up with TRBD2. The CDR3 is 15 residues long. V lost 3 bases, J lost 3 bases, and 1 base stayed unmatched. Per the germline V gene, CDR1 is MGHRA and CDR2 is YSYEKL. In nucleotides, the CDR3 is TGCGCCAGCAGCCAGACTAGCGGGATCTACAATGAGCAGTTCTTC. It encodes CASSQTSGIYNEQFF.

J is TRBJ2-7 and V is TRBV28; 9 bases fit TRBD1. CDR1 is MDHEN and CDR2 is SYDVKM in the germline V gene. J was trimmed by 2 bases and V by 4 bases; bases with no gene match: 3. The CDR3 contains 14 residues. The CDR3 nucleotides read TGTGCCAGCAGTTGGACAGGGGTTACCTACGAGCAGTACTTC. It encodes CASSWTGVTYEQYF.

V usage is TRBV11-2 and J usage is TRBJ1-2, with 8 bases fitting TRBD1. The CDR3 runs to 16 residues. Losses at the gene ends were 9 bases for V and 0 bases for J; bases not matched to a gene: 12. Germline assignment: CDR1 SGHAT and CDR2 FQNNGV. In DNA form, the CDR3 reads TGTGCCAGTCTAACTCAGGGGGCGGCAGCTAACTATGGCTACACCTTC. It yields the protein CASLTQGAAANYGYTF.

This chain uses TRBV2 with TRBJ2-2; D gene ambiguous. The CDR3 contains 14 residues. Trimming left V 8 bases short and J 5 bases short, with 15 bases between. Germline loops: CDR1 SNHLY, CDR2 FYNNEI. CDR3 region: CASDNGFSTGELFF. In DNA form, the CDR3 reads TGTGCCAGCGATAACGGGTTTTCGACCGGGGAGCTGTTTTTT.

The CDR3 sequence is CASSLDPGLAGPSSYEQYF. CDR3 DNA sequence: TGTGCCAGCAGCTTAGACCCGGGACTAGCGGGGCCAAGCTCCTACGAGCAGTACTTC. The rearrangement joins TRBV11-2 to TRBJ2-7, with 13 bases lining up with TRBD2. The CDR3 has 19 amino acids. Germline V gene sequence: CDR1 SGHAT, CDR2 FQNNGV. V shed 0 bases and J 0 bases; nucleotides not matched to a gene: 8. Supplemented by reference TRBV11-2 and TRBJ2-7, the full variable domain reads EAGVAQSPRYKIIEKRQSVAFWCNPISGHATLYWYQQILGQGPKLLIQFQNNGVVDDSQLPKDRFSAERLKGVDSTLKIQPAKLEDSAVYLCASSLDPGLAGPSSYEQYFGPGTRLTVT.

This clone was seen once. J is TRBJ2-7 and V is TRBV11-2; 7 nucleotides agree with TRBD1. The germline V gene encodes CDR1 SGHAT and CDR2 FQNNGV. The CDR3 is made up of 15 amino acids. With V trimmed by 0 bases and J by 7 bases, 9 bases remained unmatched. CDR3 nucleotides: TGTGCCAGCAGCTTAGAAAGGAGGACAGGCGGGGAGCAGTACTTC. Translated: CASSLERRTGGEQYF.

V gene TRBV28 combines with J gene TRBJ1-2; 10 nucleotides align to TRBD1. V lost 6 bases and J lost 8; bases outside the gene matches: 9. The CDR3 contains 14 residues. Germline V gives CDR1 MDHEN, CDR2 SYDVKM. The CDR3 DNA reads as TGTGCCAGCAGCGTTCGGGACAGGGGAAAAGGCTACACCTTC. Its protein product is CASSVRDRGKGYTF.

This clone was seen a few times. The chain couples TRBV5-8 to TRBJ1-5; TRBD1 might be the D (5 bases). CDR1 and CDR2 (germline): SGHTS, YDEGEE. V lost 2 bases and J 6 bases, leaving 12 bases between the germline ends. This CDR3 comprises 14 residues. Here the CDR3 DNA reads TGTGCCAGCAGCTTCGGGCAGGGAGGTCAGCCCCAGCATTTT. Its translation: CASSFGQGGQPQHF.

The V gene is TRBV28, the J gene TRBJ2-7; 10 nucleotides match TRBD1. The junction had 8 bases not matched to a gene; V was cut back by 6 bases and J by 3 bases. The CDR3 contains 15 residues. Germline assignment: CDR1 MDHEN and CDR2 SYDVKM. CDR3 residues: CASRSTGGGIYEQYF. The CDR3, as DNA: TGTGCCAGCAGGTCGACAGGGGGCGGTATCTACGAGCAGTACTTC.

This clone was observed a handful of times. The V call is TRBV19, the J call TRBJ2-2; D perhaps matches TRBD1 (6 bases). The germline gives CDR1 LNHDA, CDR2 SQIVND (reference sequence). CDR3 length: 14 residues. Written as DNA, the CDR3 is TGTGTTGAGGGGGAAACGATGAACACCGGGGAGCTGTTTTTT. Residues: CVEGETMNTGELFF.

The chain has TRBV5-1 and TRBJ2-7, with D maybe TRBD2 (6 bases). Trimming shortened V by 0 bases and J by 5 bases, and 12 bases separated the two germline ends. Per the germline V gene, CDR1 is SGHRS and CDR2 is YFSETQ. This CDR3 spans 14 amino acids. The CDR3 bases are TGCGCCAGCAGCTTGGGTGGGGGGTCTGACGAGCAGTACTTC. This gives the protein CASSLGGGSDEQYF. The complete variable domain, with remaining parts taken from reference TRBV5-1 and TRBJ2-7, reads KAGVTQTPRYLIKTRGQQVTLSCSPISGHRSVSWYQQTPGQGLQFLFEYFSETQRNKGNFPGRFSGRQFSNSRSEMNVSTLELGDSALYLCASSLGGGSDEQYFGPGTRLTVT.